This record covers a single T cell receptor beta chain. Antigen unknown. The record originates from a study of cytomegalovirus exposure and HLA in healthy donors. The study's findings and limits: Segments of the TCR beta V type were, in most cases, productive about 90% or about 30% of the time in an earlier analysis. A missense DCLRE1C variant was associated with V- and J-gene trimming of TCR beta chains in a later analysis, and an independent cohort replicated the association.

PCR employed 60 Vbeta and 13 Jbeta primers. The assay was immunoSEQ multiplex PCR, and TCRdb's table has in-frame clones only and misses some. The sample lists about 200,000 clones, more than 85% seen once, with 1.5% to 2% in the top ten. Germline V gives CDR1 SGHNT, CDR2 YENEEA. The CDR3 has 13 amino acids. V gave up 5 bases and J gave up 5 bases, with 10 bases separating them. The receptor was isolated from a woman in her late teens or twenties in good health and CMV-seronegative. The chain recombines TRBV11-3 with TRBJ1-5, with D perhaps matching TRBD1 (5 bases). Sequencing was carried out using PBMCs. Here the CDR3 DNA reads TGTGCCAGCAGCCGCGGGACGGATCAGCCCCAGCATTTT. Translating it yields CASSRGTDQPQHF.